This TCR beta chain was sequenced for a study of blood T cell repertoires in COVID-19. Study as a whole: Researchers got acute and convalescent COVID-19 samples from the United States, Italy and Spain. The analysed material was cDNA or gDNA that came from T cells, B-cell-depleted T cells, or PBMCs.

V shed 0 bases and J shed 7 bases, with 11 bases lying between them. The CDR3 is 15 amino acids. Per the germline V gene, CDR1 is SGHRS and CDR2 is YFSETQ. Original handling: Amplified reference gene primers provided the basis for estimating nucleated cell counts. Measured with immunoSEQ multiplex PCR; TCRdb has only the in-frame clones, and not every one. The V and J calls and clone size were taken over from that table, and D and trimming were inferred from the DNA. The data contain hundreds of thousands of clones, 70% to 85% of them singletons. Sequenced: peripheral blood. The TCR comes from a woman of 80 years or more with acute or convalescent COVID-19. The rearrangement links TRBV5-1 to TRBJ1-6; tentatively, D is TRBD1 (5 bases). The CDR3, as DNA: TGCGCCAGCAGCTTGGAGGGGAGGAGGAATTCACCCCTCCACTTT. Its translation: CASSLEGRRNSPLHF.